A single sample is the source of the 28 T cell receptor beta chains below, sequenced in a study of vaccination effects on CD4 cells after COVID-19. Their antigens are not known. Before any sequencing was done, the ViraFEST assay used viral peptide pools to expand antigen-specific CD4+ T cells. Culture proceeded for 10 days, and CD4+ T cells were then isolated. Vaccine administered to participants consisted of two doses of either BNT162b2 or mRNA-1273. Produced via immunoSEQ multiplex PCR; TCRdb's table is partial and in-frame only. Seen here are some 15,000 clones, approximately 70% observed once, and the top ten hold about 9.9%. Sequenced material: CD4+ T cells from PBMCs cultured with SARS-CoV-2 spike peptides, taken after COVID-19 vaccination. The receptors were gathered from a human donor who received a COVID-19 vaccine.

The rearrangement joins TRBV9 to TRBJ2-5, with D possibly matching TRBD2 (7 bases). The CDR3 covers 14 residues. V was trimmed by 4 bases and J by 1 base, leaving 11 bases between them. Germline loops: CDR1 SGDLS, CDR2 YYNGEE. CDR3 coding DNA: TGTGCCAGCAGCAGGGGGGGACCCCAAGAGACCCAGTACTTC. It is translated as CASSRGGPQETQYF.

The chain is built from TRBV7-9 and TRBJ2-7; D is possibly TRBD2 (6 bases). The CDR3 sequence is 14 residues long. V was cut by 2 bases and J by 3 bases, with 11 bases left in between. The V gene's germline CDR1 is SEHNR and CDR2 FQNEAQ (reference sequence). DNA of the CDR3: TGTGCCAGCAGCTTAACGGGACTCCTCTACGAGCAGTACTTC. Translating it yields CASSLTGLLYEQYF.

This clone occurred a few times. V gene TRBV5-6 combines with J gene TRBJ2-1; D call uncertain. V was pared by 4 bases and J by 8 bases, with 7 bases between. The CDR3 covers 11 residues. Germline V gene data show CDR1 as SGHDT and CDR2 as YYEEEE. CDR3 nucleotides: TGTGCCAGCAGCCACAATGATGAGCAGTTCTTC. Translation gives CASSHNDEQFF. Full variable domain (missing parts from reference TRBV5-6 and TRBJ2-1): DAGVTQSPTHLIKTRGQQVTLRCSPKSGHDTVSWYQQALGQGPQFIFQYYEEEERQRGNFPDRFSGHQFPNYSSELNVNALLLGDSALYLCASSHNDEQFFGPGTRLTVL.

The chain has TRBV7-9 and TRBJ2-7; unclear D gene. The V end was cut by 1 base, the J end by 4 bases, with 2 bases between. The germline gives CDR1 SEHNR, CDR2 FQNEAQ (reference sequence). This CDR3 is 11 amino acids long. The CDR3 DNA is TGTGCCAGCAGCTTAGAGTACGAGCAGTACTTC. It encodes CASSLEYEQYF. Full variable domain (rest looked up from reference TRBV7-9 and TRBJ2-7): DTGVSQNPRHKITKRGQNVTFRCDPISEHNRLYWYRQTLGQGPEFLTYFQNEAQLEKSRLLSDRFSAERPKGSFSTLEIQRTEQGDSAMYLCASSLEYEQYFGPGTRLTVT.

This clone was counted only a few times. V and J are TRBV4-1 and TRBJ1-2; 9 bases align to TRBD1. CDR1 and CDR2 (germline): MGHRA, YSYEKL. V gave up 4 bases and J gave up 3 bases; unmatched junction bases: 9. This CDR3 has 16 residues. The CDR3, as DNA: TGCGCCAGCAGCCCGCATCGGGACAGGGTGGACTATGGCTACACCTTC. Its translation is CASSPHRDRVDYGYTF.

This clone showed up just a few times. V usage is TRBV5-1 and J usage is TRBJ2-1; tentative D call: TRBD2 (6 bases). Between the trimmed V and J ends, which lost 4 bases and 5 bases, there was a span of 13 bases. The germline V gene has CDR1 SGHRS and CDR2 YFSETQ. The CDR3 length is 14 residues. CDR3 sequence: CASSAGTSNNEQFF. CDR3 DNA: TGCGCCAGCAGCGCCGGGACTTCTAACAATGAGCAGTTCTTC.

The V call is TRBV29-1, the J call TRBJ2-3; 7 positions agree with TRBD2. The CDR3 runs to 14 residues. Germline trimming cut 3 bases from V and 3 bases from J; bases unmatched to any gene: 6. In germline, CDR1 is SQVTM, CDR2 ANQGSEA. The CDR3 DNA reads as TGCAGCGTTGACACGCGGGAGAGTACAGATACGCAGTATTTT. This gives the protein CSVDTRESTDTQYF.

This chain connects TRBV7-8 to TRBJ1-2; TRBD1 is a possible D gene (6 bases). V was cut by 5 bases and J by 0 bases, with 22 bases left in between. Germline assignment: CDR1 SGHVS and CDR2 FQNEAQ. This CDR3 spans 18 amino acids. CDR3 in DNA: TGTGCCAGCAGCCCCGCCCCGGCAGGGGCACGAGCTAACTATGGCTACACCTTC. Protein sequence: CASSPAPAGARANYGYTF.

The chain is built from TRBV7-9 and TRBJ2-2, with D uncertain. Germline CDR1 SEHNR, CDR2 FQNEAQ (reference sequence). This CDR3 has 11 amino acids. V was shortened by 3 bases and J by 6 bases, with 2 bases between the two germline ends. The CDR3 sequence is CASSFAGELFF. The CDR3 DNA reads TGTGCCAGCAGCTTTGCCGGGGAGCTGTTTTTT.

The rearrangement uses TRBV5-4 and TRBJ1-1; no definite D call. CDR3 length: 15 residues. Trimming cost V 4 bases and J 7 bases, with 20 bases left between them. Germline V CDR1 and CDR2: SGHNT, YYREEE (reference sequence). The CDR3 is CASSLAPKGQDEAFF. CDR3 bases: TGTGCCAGCAGCCTGGCCCCTAAGGGCCAGGATGAAGCTTTCTTT. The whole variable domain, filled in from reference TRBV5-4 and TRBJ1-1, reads ETGVTQSPTHLIKTRGQQVTLRCSSQSGHNTVSWYQQALGQGPQFIFQYYREEENGRGNFPPRFSGLQFPNYSSELNVNALELDDSALYLCASSLAPKGQDEAFFGQGTRLTVV.

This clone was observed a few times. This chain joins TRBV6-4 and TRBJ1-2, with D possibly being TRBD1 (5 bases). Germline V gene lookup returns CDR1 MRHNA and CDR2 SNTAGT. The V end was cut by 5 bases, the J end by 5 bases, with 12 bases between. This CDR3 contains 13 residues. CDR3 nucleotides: TGTGCCAGCAGTCTCGTAGGGGAATATGGCTACACCTTC. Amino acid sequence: CASSLVGEYGYTF.

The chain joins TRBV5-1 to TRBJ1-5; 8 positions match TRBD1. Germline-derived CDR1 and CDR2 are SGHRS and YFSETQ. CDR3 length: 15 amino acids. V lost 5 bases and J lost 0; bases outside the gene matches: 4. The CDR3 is CASSPTGDSNQPQHF. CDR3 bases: TGCGCCAGCAGTCCGACAGGGGATAGCAATCAGCCCCAGCATTTT.

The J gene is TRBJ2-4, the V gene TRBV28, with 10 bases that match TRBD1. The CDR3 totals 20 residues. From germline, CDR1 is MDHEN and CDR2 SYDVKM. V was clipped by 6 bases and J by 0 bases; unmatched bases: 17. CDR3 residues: CASRPKTGTGVRRAKNIQYF. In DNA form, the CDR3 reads TGTGCCAGCAGACCCAAGACCGGGACAGGGGTTAGACGAGCCAAAAACATTCAGTACTTC.

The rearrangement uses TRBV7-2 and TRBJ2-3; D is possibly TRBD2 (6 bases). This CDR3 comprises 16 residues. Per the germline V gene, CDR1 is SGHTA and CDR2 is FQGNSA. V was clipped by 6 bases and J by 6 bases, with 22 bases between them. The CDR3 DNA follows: TGTGCCAGCAGTCCTACGGGACTCCTACCGAGGGATACGCAGTATTTT. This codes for CASSPTGLLPRDTQYF.

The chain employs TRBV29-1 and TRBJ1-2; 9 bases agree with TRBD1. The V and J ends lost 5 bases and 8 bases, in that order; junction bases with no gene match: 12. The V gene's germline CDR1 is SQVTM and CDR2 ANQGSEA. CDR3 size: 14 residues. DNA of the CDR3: TGCAGCGTTCCTATGGGGACAGGGTTCAACGGCTACACCTTC. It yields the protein CSVPMGTGFNGYTF.

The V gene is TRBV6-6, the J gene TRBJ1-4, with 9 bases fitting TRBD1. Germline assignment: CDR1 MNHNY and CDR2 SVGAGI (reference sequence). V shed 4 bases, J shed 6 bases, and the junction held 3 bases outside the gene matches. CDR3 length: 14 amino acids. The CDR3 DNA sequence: TGTGCCAGCAGTTCCGGGACAGGGTATGAAAAACTGTTTTTT. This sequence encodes CASSSGTGYEKLFF.

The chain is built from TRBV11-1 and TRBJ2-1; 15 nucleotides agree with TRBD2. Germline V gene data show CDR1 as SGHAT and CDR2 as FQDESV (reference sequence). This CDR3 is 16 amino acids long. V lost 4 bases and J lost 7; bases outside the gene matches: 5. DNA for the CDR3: TGTGCCAGCAGCTGGCGGACTAGCGGGAGGGCAAATGAGCAGTTCTTC. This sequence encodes CASSWRTSGRANEQFF.

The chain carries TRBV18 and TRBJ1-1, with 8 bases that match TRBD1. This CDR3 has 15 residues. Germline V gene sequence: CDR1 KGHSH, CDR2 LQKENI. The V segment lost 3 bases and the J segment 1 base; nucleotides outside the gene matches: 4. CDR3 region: CASSPAGQGNTEAFF. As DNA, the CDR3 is TGTGCCAGCTCACCCGCAGGACAGGGGAACACTGAAGCTTTCTTT.

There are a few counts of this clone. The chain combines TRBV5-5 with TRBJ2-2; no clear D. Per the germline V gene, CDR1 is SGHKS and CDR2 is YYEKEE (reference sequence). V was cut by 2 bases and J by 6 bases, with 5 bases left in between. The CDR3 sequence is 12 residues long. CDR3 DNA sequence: TGTGCCAGCAGCTTTGGGTCCGGGGAGCTGTTTTTT. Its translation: CASSFGSGELFF.

CDR3 in amino acids: CASSLGPANTGELFF. CDR3 DNA: TGTGCCAGCAGCTTGGGCCCCGCGAACACCGGGGAGCTGTTTTTT. The rearrangement uses TRBV5-4 and TRBJ2-2; no reliable D call. Germline assignment: CDR1 SGHNT and CDR2 YYREEE (reference sequence). V was cut by 0 bases and J by 0 bases, with 6 bases left in between. The CDR3 is 15 amino acids. Full variable domain (remainder filled in from reference TRBV5-4 and TRBJ2-2): ETGVTQSPTHLIKTRGQQVTLRCSSQSGHNTVSWYQQALGQGPQFIFQYYREEENGRGNFPPRFSGLQFPNYSSELNVNALELDDSALYLCASSLGPANTGELFFGEGSRLTVL.

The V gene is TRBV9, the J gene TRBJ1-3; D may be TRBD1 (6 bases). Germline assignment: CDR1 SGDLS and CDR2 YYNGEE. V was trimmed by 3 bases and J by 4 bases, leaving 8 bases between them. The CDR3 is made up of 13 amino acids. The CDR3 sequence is CASSEDRGNTIYF. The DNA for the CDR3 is TGTGCCAGCAGCGAGGACAGAGGAAACACCATATATTTT.

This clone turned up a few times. The CDR3 nucleotides read TGCAGTGCTCCCCTTCGGAACACCATATATTTT. This encodes CSAPLRNTIYF. V is TRBV20-1 and J is TRBJ1-3; D unclear. The CDR3 consists of 11 residues. Germline V gene sequence: CDR1 DFQATT, CDR2 SNEGSKA (reference sequence). Trimming took off 5 bases at V and 7 bases at J, with 9 bases between the two ends.

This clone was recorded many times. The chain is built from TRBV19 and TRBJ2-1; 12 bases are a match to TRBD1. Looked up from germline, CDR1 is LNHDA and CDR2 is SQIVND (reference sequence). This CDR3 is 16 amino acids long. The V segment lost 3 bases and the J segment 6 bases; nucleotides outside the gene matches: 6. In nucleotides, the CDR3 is TGTGCCAGTAGTATTTTGGGGGACAGGGGGCGCAATGAGCAGTTCTTC. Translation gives CASSILGDRGRNEQFF.

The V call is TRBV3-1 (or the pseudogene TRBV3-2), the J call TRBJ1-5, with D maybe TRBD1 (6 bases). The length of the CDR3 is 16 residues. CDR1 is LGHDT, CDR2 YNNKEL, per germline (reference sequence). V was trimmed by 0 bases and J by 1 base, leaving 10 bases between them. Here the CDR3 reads CASSQDLGGSNQPQHF. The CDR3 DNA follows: TGTGCCAGCAGCCAAGACCTCGGGGGCAGCAATCAGCCCCAGCATTTT.

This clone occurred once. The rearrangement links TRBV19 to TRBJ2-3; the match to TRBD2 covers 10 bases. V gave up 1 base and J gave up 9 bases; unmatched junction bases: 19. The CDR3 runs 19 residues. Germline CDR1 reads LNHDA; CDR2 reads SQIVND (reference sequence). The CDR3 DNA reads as TGTGCCAGTAGTATAGCAACCCAGGGGCTAGCGGGAGCGAAGAGGACGCAGTATTTT. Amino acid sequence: CASSIATQGLAGAKRTQYF.

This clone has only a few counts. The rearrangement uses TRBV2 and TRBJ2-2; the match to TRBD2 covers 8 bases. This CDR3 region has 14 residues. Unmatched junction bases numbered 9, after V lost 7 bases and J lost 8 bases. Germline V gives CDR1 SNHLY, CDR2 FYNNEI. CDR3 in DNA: TGTGCCAGCACTCCGAACGGGAGGGTGGGGGAGCTGTTTTTT. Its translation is CASTPNGRVGELFF.

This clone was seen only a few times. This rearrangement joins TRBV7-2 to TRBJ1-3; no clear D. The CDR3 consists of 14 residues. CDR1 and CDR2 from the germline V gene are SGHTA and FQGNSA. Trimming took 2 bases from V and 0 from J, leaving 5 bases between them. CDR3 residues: CASSLYSSGNTIYF. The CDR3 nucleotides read TGTGCCAGCAGCTTATACAGCTCTGGAAACACCATATATTTT. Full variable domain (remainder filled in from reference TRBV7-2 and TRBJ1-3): GAGVSQSPSNKVTEKGKDVELRCDPISGHTALYWYRQSLGQGLEFLIYFQGNSAPDKSGLPSDRFSAERTGGSVSTLTIQRTQQEDSAVYLCASSLYSSGNTIYFGEGSWLTVV.

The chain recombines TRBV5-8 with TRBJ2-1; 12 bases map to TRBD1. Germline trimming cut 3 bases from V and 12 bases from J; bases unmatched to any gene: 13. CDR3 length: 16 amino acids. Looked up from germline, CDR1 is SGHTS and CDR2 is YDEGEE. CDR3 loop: CASSSPPGQGASWQFF. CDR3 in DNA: TGTGCCAGCAGCTCTCCACCGGGACAGGGGGCTTCATGGCAGTTCTTC.